A single sample gave rise to the 9 T cell receptor beta chains below, sequenced in a study of identical twins. MiXCR was run by TCRdb on the 5' RACE reads, yielding one entry per CDR3 protein. The sample contains a few hundred thousand distinct CDR3 sequences, 7% to 9.5% of which appear only once. The source material was naive T cells sorted from blood. The receptors were sampled from a woman aged 50 to 60 in good health.

This clonotype was recorded a few times. The rearrangement uses TRBV2 and TRBJ2-1; 7 nucleotides align to TRBD1. CDR3 length equals 10 residues. The germline gives CDR1 SNHLY, CDR2 FYNNEI. V was pared by 6 bases and J by 15 bases, with 5 bases of the junction left unmatched. CDR3 DNA sequence: TGTGCCAGCAGAGGACAGGTGTCGTTCTTC. This gives the protein CASRGQVSFF. Drawing the rest from reference TRBV2 and TRBJ2-1, the complete variable domain is EPEVTQTPSHQVTQMGQEVILRCVPISNHLYFYWYRQILGQKVEFLVSFYNNEISEKSEIFDDQFSVERPDGSNFTLKIRSTKLEDSAMYFCASRGQVSFFGPGTRLTVL.

At least ten counts were recorded for this clonotype. The chain carries TRBV4-1 and TRBJ2-5; no definite D call. Looked up from germline, CDR1 is MGHRA and CDR2 is YSYEKL. Trimming left V 1 base short and J 5 bases short, with 17 bases between. The CDR3 covers 16 residues. The CDR3 loop reads CASSQAQSLAGETQYF. DNA of the CDR3: TGCGCCAGCAGCCAAGCCCAGTCACTGGCCGGGGAGACCCAGTACTTC.

This clonotype was counted a few times. V is TRBV6-2 or TRBV6-3 and J is TRBJ1-2; D not certain. Trimming left V 0 bases short and J 8 bases short, with 13 bases between. CDR1 is MNHEY, CDR2 SVGEGT, per germline. The CDR3 is 14 amino acids. In DNA form, the CDR3 reads TGTGCCAGCAGTTACTCGTCCGGCCTGGGAGGCTACACCTTC. It translates to CASSYSSGLGGYTF.

This clonotype was seen many times. The genes are TRBV15 and TRBJ2-1; 8 positions match TRBD2. The CDR3 consists of 15 residues. V trimming: 1 base; J trimming: 4 bases; junction bases outside the gene matches: 3. The germline CDR1 and CDR2 sequences are LNHNV and YYDKDF (reference sequence). CDR3 sequence: CATSRGGRSYNEQFF. The DNA of the CDR3 is TGTGCCACCAGCAGAGGCGGGAGGAGTTACAATGAGCAGTTCTTC.

In this sample, this clonotype turned up a few times. The rearrangement uses TRBV4-1 and TRBJ2-1; tentatively, D is TRBD2 (6 bases). CDR1 and CDR2 from the germline V gene are MGHRA and YSYEKL. The CDR3 has 14 residues. V lost 3 bases, J lost 8 bases, and 14 bases lay in between. The CDR3 loop reads CASSHGRSGDEQFF. Here the CDR3 DNA reads TGCGCCAGCAGCCACGGGAGATCTGGGGATGAGCAGTTCTTC.

The chain recombines TRBV2 with TRBJ2-7; possibly TRBD1 for D (6 bases). There are 14 residues in the CDR3. V was cut by 6 bases and J by 3 bases, with 15 bases left in between. Looked up from germline, CDR1 is SNHLY and CDR2 is FYNNEI. CDR3 sequence: CASSRGPGDYEQYV. The CDR3 DNA is TGTGCCAGCAGCCGTGGTCCAGGGGACTACGAGCAGTACGTC.

The J gene is TRBJ2-2, the V gene TRBV10-3; D is perhaps TRBD1 (7 bases). Germline CDR1 ENHRY, CDR2 SYGVKD. Trimming cost V 5 bases and J 0 bases, with 13 bases left between them. The CDR3 sequence is 16 residues long. The CDR3 here is CAISSQGTSNTGELFF. The CDR3 DNA reads as TGTGCCATCAGTTCACAGGGGACTTCGAACACCGGGGAGCTGTTTTTT.

The chain couples TRBV5-6 to TRBJ2-5, with 11 bases fitting TRBD2. V gave up 2 bases and J gave up 5 bases; unmatched junction bases: 14. There are 18 residues in the CDR3. Germline lookup yields CDR1 SGHDT and CDR2 YYEEEE. The CDR3 loop reads CASSFHLRLAGKEETQYF. As DNA, the CDR3 is TGTGCCAGCAGCTTTCACCTTCGACTAGCGGGGAAGGAGGAGACCCAGTACTTC.

This clonotype occurred a few times. The J gene is TRBJ2-5, the V gene TRBV27; the D gene is possibly TRBD1 (5 bases). The V gene lost 3 bases and the J gene lost 5 bases, with 13 bases spanning the gap. Germline loops: CDR1 MNHEY, CDR2 SMNVEV (reference sequence). The CDR3 covers 14 residues. The CDR3 DNA is TGTGCCAGCAGTTTCGTCGACAGCAGGGAGACCCAGTACTTC. It codes for CASSFVDSRETQYF.